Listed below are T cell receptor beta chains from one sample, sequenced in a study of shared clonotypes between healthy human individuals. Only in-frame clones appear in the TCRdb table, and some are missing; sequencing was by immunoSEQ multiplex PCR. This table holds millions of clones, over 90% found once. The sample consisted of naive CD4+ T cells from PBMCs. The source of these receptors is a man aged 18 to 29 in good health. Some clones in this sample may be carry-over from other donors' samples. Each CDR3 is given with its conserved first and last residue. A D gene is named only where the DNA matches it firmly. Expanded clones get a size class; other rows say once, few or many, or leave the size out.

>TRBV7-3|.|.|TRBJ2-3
TGTGCCAGCAGCTTACTACCTAGCACAGATACGCAGTATTTT
CASSLLPSTDTQYF
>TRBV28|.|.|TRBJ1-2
TGTGCCAGCACCAATTTCCCCGGGATCAACTATGGCTACACCTTC
CASTNFPGINYGYTF
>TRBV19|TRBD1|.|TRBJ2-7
TGTGCCAGTAGTATAGGCAGGGGACAGGTGAACTACGAGCAGTACTTC
CASSIGRGQVNYEQYF
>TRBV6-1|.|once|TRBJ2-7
TGTGCCAGCAGTGAAGCTGGGAACCGAGCCTACGAGCAGTACTTC
CASSEAGNRAYEQYF
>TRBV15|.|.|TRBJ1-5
TGTGCCACCAGCAGAGATATTTGGGCGGACCCCGGGAGCAATCAGCCCCAGCATTTT
CATSRDIWADPGSNQPQHF
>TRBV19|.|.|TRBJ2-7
TGTGCCAGTAGCGAAGGTGGTGGCGGGCAGCAGTACTTC
CASSEGGGGQQYF
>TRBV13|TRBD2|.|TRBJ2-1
TGTGCCAGCAGCCCCATCCCCGCGGCGGGAGAGAATGAGCAGTTCTTC
CASSPIPAAGENEQFF
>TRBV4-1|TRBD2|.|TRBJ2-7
TGCGCCAGCAGTCCCAGAGGACTAGCGGGAGGGCCCTCCTACGAGCAGTACTTC
CASSPRGLAGGPSYEQYF
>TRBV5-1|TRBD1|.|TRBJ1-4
TGCGCCAGCAGCCTGGGACAGGGTGATGAAAAACTGTTTTTT
CASSLGQGDEKLFF
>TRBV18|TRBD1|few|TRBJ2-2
TGTGCCAGCTCGTCCAACAGGGGGGCGAACACCGGGGAGCTGTTTTTT
CASSSNRGANTGELFF
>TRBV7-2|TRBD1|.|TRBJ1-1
TGTGCCAGCAGCTTAACCCCCCCCAACAGGGGCGGCACTGAAGCTTTCTTT
CASSLTPPNRGGTEAFF
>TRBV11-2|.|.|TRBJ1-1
TGTGCCAGCAGCTCCCCAAAGATGAACACTGAAGCTTTCTTT
CASSSPKMNTEAFF
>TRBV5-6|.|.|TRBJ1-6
TGTGCCAGCAGCTTGCGGCAATATAATTCACCCCTCCACTTT
CASSLRQYNSPLHF
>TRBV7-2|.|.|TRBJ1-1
TGTGCCAGCAGCTTATTTAATACATTGAACACTGAAGCTTTCTTT
CASSLFNTLNTEAFF
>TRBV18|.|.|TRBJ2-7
TGTGCCAGCTCACCAGGTCGAGGCACCTACGAGCAGTACTTC
CASSPGRGTYEQYF
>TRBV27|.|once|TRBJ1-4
TGTGCCAGCAGTTTATCTAGTCGGACGGAGATTGAAAAACTGTTTTTT
CASSLSSRTEIEKLFF
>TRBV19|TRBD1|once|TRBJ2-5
TGTGCCAGTAGTGGACAGGGGGCTGTTCAAGAGACCCAGTACTTC
CASSGQGAVQETQYF
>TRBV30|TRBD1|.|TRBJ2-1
TGTGCCTGGAGTGTACGGGACAGGTACAATGAGCAGTTCTTC
CAWSVRDRYNEQFF
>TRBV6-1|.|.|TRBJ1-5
TGTGCCAGCAGTGTCGGAGGGGATCAGCCCCAGCATTTT
CASSVGGDQPQHF
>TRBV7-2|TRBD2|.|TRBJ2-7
TGTGCCAGCAGCTTAGAATTAGCGGGAGGGCTCGAGCAGTACTTC
CASSLELAGGLEQYF
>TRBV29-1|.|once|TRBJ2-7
TGCAGCGTTGTTGGTCCAGGGAGAGGCGAGCAGTACTTC
CSVVGPGRGEQYF
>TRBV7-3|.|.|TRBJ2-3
TGTGCCAGCAGCTTAGCCAGCAACACAGATACGCAGTATTTT
CASSLASNTDTQYF
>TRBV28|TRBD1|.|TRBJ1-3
TGTGCCAGCAGTTCCGGGACAGCATCCTCTGGAAACACCATATATTTT
CASSSGTASSGNTIYF
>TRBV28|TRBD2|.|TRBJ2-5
TGTGCCAGCAGTCCCGGACTAGCGGGCCTCCAAGAGACCCAGTACTTC
CASSPGLAGLQETQYF
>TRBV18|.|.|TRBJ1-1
TGTGCCAGCTCACCAGGACAACAGAACACTGAAGCTTTCTTT
CASSPGQQNTEAFF
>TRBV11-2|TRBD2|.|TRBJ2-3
TGTGCCAGCAGCTCTACCGGGACTAGCGGGTATTCGGGTACGCAGTATTTT
CASSSTGTSGYSGTQYF
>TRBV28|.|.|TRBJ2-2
TGTGCCAGCCGTACAGGAGCGAACACCGGGGAGCTGTTTTTT
CASRTGANTGELFF
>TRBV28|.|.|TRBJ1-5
TGTGCCAGCACCTGGGGGCAGGGGACCGATCAGCCCCAGCATTTT
CASTWGQGTDQPQHF
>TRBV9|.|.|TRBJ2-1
TGTGCCAGCAGCGTAGCGAGGGAGCAGTTCTTC
CASSVAREQFF
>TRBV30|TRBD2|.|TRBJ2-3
TGTGCCTGGAGTCTTACTAGCGGGAGAACGCGGTATTTT
CAWSLTSGRTRYF
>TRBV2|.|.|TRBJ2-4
TGTGCCAGCGGACGGAACTTCCCCCTAGCCAAAAACATTCAGTACTTC
CASGRNFPLAKNIQYF
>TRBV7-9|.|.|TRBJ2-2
TGTGCCAGCAGCTTAGGGGCCGGGGGGCGCGACACCGGGGAGCTGTTTTTT
CASSLGAGGRDTGELFF
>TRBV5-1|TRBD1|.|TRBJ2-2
TGCGCCAGCAGCTTCCCAGGGACAGCCGAGCTAAACACCGGGGAGCTGTTTTTT
CASSFPGTAELNTGELFF
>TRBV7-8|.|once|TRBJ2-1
TGTGCCAGCAGCTTACCTCAGGGCAGGGGATGGTTCTTC
CASSLPQGRGWFF
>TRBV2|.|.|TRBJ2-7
TGTGCCCTCCGGCGGCTAGCACCCTACGAGCAGTACTTC
CALRRLAPYEQYF
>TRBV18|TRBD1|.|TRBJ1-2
TGTGCCAGCTCATGGACAGGGGGAAATGGCTACACCTTC
CASSWTGGNGYTF
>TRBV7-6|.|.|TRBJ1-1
TGTGCCAGCAGCTTAGCGGGGGTAGGGAGGAACACTGAAGCTTTCTTT
CASSLAGVGRNTEAFF
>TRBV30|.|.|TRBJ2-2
TGTGCCTGGAGTGTTGACAGACCTCGCTTCGGGGAGCTGTTTTTT
CAWSVDRPRFGELFF
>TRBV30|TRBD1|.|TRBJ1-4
TGTGCCTGGAGTGCTAGACCGGGACAGGGGAGTGAAAAACTGTTTTTT
CAWSARPGQGSEKLFF
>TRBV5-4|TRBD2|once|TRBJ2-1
TGTGCCAGCAGCCCGGGACTAGCGGGAGGGGTCGCCTACAATGAGCAGTTCTTC
CASSPGLAGGVAYNEQFF
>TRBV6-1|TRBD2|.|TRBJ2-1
TGTGCCAGCAGGGCAAGACTAGCGGAGGAAGAGGAGCAGTTCTTC
CASRARLAEEEEQFF
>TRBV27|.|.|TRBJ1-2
TGTGCCAGCAGTTTATACGGAGGAGGCGGGGGCTACACCTTC
CASSLYGGGGGYTF